These T cell receptor beta chains were read from a single sample in a study of CD8+ T cells in alopecia areata. Libraries were prepared by immunoSEQ multiplex PCR; TCRdb keeps only in-frame clonotypes and omits some of them. The data contain roughly 200,000 clones, 40% to 45% of them singletons. Source: CD4+ T cells sorted from blood, taken between weeks 36 and 40, from a patient treated with tofacitinib. These receptors all stem from a human donor with alopecia areata. Each CDR3 is given without its conserved first and last residue. The order of the fields is clone size, CDR3 length, D gene, V gene, CDR3 protein. The D gene is left open where the match is weak. Clone sizes are given selectively: once, few, many, or a class where the clone is expanded.

>NA|14|TRBD2|TRBV14
ASVLVGLAGHNEQF
>NA|11|TRBD2|TRBV5-8
ASSLREGYEQY
>few|10|TRBD1|TRBV11-3
ASSGQGDEQF
>NA|14|TRBD1|TRBV4-3
ASSPRDRGPTYEQY
>NA|12|NA|TRBV9
ASSGRTTATEAF
>NA|11|TRBD1|TRBV15
ATSRGDSDPQY
>NA|11|NA|TRBV7-8
ASSFSGREEAF
>few|11|NA|TRBV4-3
ASSQVVPGELF
>NA|12|NA|TRBV5-5
ASSWDSGKETQY
>NA|10|NA|TRBV6-5
ASSNPGSTQY
>NA|12|NA|TRBV30
AWSEGHFISEQY
>NA|13|TRBD2|TRBV30
AWSVPGLAFDEQF
>NA|13|TRBD1|TRBV6-5
ASTKGWGQGATQY
>few|10|NA|TRBV29-1
SVSRGDYEQY
>NA|14|NA|TRBV18
ASSPPGPGGNQPQH
>NA|13|TRBD2|TRBV5-1
ASSGGLAGVGEQY
>NA|11|NA|TRBV10-3
AISGEVVDTQY
>NA|13|TRBD1|TRBV6-5
ASSLRTGTGNGYT
>few|11|TRBD1|TRBV19
ASGGQGLNEQY
>NA|11|TRBD2|TRBV15
ATKLAGGREQY
>few|9|NA|TRBV28
ASRLSYEQY
>few|12|TRBD2|TRBV5-1
ASSSGPPSYEQY
>NA|12|NA|TRBV30
AWSEASWGQPQH
>NA|12|NA|TRBV6-5
ASSYRAANTEAF
>many|11|NA|TRBV27
ASRRAGQETQY
>few|12|NA|TRBV2
ASSETRTGNEQF
>NA|11|NA|TRBV27
ASSPSRVQPQH
>NA|11|NA|TRBV7-9
ASGQVPRGEQY
>NA|10|NA|TRBV9
ASSVVGGEQY
>few|12|TRBD1|TRBV28
ASSRRQGRTEAF
>NA|16|TRBD2|TRBV30
AWSLTPAVSGRTDTQY
>NA|8|NA|TRBV20-1
SAGRETQY
>few|12|TRBD1|TRBV2
ASSEEQGAYTQY
>many|12|TRBD1|TRBV2
ASFRDSGSYEQY
>NA|12|NA|TRBV9
ASSVAGGVGEQY
>NA|11|NA|TRBV4-3
ASSQVTGNTIY
>many|15|NA|TRBV10-3
AISLSSRVSSYNEQF
>medium-sized|10|NA|TRBV14
ASSPRGYIQY
>few|13|NA|TRBV15
ATSNPDPTTMEQF
>NA|12|NA|TRBV9
ASSVGVVNTEAF
>NA|16|NA|TRBV4-1
ASSQEGGLSVPGQPQH
>NA|10|NA|TRBV29-1
SVRSGTQIQF
>NA|14|TRBD2|TRBV5-1
ASRFRLAGGGGEQF
>NA|13|TRBD1|TRBV7-6
ASSSMDRVYNKQF
>NA|11|NA|TRBV5-1
ASSLGTARRQY
>NA|14|TRBD1|TRBV7-2
ASSSQTGGVGETQY
>NA|11|TRBD2|TRBV29-1
SVRLAGTGEQF
>NA|12|TRBD2|TRBV28
ASSYSGRLKTQY
>NA|13|NA|TRBV6-5
ASSYKGSGNQPQH
>NA|10|NA|TRBV28
ASSLGPSPQY
>NA|13|TRBD1|TRBV4-1
ASSLRRDSNEKLF
>many|10|NA|TRBV2
ASSVGNYEQY
>NA|10|NA|TRBV2
ASSGAYNEQF
>NA|10|NA|TRBV6-5
ASRPPGGKLF
>NA|13|NA|TRBV5-1
ASKRGALGQETQY